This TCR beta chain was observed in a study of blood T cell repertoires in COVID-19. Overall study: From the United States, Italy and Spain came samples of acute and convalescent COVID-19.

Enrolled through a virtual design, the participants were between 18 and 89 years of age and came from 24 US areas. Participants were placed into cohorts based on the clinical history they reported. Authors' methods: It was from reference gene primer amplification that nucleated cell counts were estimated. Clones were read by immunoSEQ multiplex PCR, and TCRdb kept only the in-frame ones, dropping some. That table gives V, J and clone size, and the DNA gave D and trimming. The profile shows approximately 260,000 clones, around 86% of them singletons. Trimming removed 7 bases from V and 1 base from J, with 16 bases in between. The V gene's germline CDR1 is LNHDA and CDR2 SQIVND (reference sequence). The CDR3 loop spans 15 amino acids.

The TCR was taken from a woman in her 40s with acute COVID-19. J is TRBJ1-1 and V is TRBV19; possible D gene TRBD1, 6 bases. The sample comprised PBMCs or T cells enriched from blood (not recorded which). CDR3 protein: CASTGFGRGNTEAFF. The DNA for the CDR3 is TGTGCCAGTACGGGGTTCGGCAGGGGGAACACTGAAGCTTTCTTT. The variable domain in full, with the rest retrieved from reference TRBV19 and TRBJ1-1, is DGGITQSPKYLFRKEGQNVTLSCEQNLNHDAMYWYRQDPGQGLRLIYYSQIVNDFQKGDIAEGYSVSREKKESFPLTVTSAQKNPTAFYLCASTGFGRGNTEAFFGQGTRLTVV.